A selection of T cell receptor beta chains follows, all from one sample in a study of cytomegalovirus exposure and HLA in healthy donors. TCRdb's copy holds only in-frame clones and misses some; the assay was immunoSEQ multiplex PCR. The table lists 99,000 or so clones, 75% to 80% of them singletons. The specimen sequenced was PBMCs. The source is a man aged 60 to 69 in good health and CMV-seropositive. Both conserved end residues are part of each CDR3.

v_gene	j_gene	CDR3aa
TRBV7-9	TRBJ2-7	CASSSAGPYEQYF
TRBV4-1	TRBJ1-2	CASSDQGIGYTF
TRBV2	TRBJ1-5	CASRQGFSNQPQHF
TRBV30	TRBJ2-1	CALSLAGARINNEQFF
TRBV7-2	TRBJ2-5	CASSLGPFQETQYF
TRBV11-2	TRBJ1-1	CASSFSQGQGNTEAFF
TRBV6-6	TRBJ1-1	CASSHRQDLNTEAFF
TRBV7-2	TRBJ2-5	CASSLAPGTRETQYF
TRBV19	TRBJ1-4	CASSISGHPNEKLFF
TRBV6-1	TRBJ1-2	CASSESHADGYTF
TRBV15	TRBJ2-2	CATSRGRGDTGELFF
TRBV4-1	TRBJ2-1	CASSQDRAGAENEQFF
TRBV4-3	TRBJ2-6	CASSPRTGLSGANVLTF
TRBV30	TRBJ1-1	CAWSSRGRVAVEAFF
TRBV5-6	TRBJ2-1	CASSLLAGRYNEQFF
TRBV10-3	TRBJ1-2	CAIFSSIEGTTTSGYTF
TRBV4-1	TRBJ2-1	CASSTTGQGSYNEQFF
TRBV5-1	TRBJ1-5	CASSLEGGNQPQHF
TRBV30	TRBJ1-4	CAWTPDRGEEKLFF
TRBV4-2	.	CASSHTLGVSYEQYF
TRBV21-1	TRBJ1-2	CASSKKRFREFRDKVFGYTF
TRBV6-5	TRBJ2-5	CASSAPRGGPRTQYF
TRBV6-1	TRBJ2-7	CASSPGLAGGPEQYF
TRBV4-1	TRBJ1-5	CASSQAGEGGNQPQHF
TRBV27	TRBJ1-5	CASSWHGGQPQHF
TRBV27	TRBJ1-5	CASRSGTGGTSQHF
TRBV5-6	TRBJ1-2	CASSQRGNYGYTF
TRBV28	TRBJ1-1	CASGGLENTEAFF
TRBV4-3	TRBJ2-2	CASSQANRGPTGELFF
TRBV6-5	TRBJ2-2	CASSWLGRTGELFF
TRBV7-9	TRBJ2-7	CASSLGLAVTGEQYF
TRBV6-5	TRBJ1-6	CASREYNSPLHF
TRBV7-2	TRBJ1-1	CASSPSFGGVTEAFF
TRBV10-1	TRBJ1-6	CASSQTGDSPLHF
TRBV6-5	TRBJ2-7	CASSYDLARGREQYF
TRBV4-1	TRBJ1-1	CASSLTSGNTEAFF
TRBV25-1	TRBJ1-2	CASSEDRGYGYTF